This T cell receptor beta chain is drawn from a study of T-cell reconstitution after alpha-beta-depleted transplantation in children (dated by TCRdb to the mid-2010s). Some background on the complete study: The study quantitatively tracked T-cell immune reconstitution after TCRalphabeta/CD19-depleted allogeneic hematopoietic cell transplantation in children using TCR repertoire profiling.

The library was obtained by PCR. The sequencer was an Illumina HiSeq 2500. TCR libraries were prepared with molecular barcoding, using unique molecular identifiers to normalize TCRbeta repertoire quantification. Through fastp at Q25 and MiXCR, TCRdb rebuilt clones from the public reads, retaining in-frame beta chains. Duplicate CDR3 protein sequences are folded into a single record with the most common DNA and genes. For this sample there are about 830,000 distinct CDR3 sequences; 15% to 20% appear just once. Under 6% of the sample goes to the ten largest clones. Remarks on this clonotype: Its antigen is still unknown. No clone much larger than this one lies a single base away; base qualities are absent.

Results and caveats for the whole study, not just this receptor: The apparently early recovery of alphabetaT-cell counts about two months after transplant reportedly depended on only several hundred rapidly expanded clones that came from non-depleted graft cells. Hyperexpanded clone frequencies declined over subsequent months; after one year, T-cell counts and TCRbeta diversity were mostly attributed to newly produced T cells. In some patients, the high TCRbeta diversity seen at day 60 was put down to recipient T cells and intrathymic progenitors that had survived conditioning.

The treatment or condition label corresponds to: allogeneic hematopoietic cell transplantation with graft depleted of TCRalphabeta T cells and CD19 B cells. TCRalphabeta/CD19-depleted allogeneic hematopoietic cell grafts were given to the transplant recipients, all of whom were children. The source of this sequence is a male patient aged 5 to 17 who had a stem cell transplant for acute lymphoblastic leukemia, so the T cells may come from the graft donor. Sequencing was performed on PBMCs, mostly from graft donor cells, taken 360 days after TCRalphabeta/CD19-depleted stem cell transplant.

The CDR3 here reads CASRTTWALGGYTF. The sequence in DNA is TGTGCCAGCCGTACGACGTGGGCGCTAGGCGGCTACACCTTC. Recombination connected TRBV27 to TRBJ1-2; the D gene is not confidently resolved. CDR1 and CDR2 (MNHEY, SMNVEV) derive from the germline V gene (reference sequence). The CDR3, from cysteine to phenylalanine, totals 14 residues. The retained sequence is limited to the CDR3, 42 bases, with the frame set at the first base. A distance of 21 bases separates the germline ends of V and J, which lose 8 bases and 8 bases respectively.